The 18 T cell receptor beta chains listed next were all sequenced from one sample in a study of Ad26.COV2.S vaccination and SARS-CoV-2 variants. TCRdb's table, derived via immunoSEQ multiplex PCR, lists solely in-frame clones and lacks some. In the table there are around 500,000 clones, around 89% of which are singletons. Indicated treatment: some 19 received Ad26.COV2.S at low or high dose, single or two shots; several received placebo; per-sample allocation not given. The investigators took samples on day 63 after the first vaccine or placebo injection. The material was peripheral blood, obtained in a trial of Ad26.COV2.S vaccine versus placebo. The receptors stem from a person between 18 and 60 years old who received the Ad26.COV2.S COVID-19 vaccine or a placebo.

This clone appeared once. The chain employs TRBV29-1 and TRBJ2-7; 8 bases line up with TRBD1. Germline V gene lookup returns CDR1 SQVTM and CDR2 ANQGSEA. The CDR3 spans 13 residues. V gave up 1 base and J gave up 6 bases; unmatched junction bases: 5. The CDR3 DNA follows: TGCAGCGTTGAAGTGAACGACAGGGGCGAGCAGTACTTC. Its protein product is CSVEVNDRGEQYF.

The V call is TRBV3-1 (or the pseudogene TRBV3-2), the J call TRBJ2-1; no reliable D call. Trimming left V 4 bases short and J 9 bases short, with 10 bases between. Germline CDR1 reads LGHDT; CDR2 reads YNNKEL (reference sequence). CDR3 length equals 12 residues. The CDR3 DNA sequence: TGTGCCAGCAGCCCTCAGTACGGTGAGCAGTTCTTC. Protein product: CASSPQYGEQFF.

Notes on this clone: Other DNA sequences in the sample encode the same CDR3. V and J are TRBV3-1 (or the pseudogene TRBV3-2) and TRBJ1-5; the D is unclear. CDR1 is LGHDT, CDR2 YNNKEL, per germline (reference sequence). The CDR3 has 13 amino acids. Between the trimmed V and J ends, which lost 0 bases and 4 bases, there was a span of 4 bases. The CDR3 protein is CASSQDRNQPQHF. CDR3 DNA sequence: TGTGCCAGCAGCCAAGACAGGAATCAGCCCCAGCATTTT.

This clone was picked up one time. This rearrangement joins TRBV29-1 to TRBJ2-2, with D unresolved. V shed 5 bases and J shed 4 bases, with 11 bases lying between them. The CDR3 totals 13 residues. The V gene's germline CDR1 is SQVTM and CDR2 ANQGSEA. CDR3 DNA: TGCAGCGTTCCCAGACTGGGCACCGGGGAGCTGTTTTTT. The encoded protein is CSVPRLGTGELFF.

The V gene is TRBV18, the J gene TRBJ1-3, with 10 bases that match TRBD1. The CDR3 contains 18 residues. V shed 1 base and J 4 bases; nucleotides not matched to a gene: 10. The germline V gene has CDR1 KGHSH and CDR2 LQKENI. CDR3 loop: CASSPLPRQGARGNTIYF. The CDR3 bases are TGTGCCAGCTCACCACTACCGCGACAGGGGGCTAGAGGAAACACCATATATTTT.

The table lists this clone with a few counts. The rearrangement uses TRBV11-2 and TRBJ2-2; D remains ambiguous. The V end was cut by 7 bases, the J end by 6 bases, with 9 bases between. The CDR3 is 12 residues long. Germline CDR1 SGHAT, CDR2 FQNNGV. Here the CDR3 reads CASTLGPGELFF. In DNA, the CDR3 is TGTGCCAGCACCCTAGGGCCCGGGGAGCTGTTTTTT.

This clone appeared a single time. The CDR3 region is CASSVGLLNTEAFF. The CDR3 region has the DNA TGTGCCAGCAGCGTAGGACTGTTGAACACTGAAGCTTTCTTT. This chain connects TRBV9 to TRBJ1-1, with no clear D. Trimming left V 0 bases short and J 0 bases short, with 6 bases between. The CDR3 extends over 14 amino acids. Germline CDR1 is SGDLS and CDR2 is YYNGEE.

This clone was detected only once. The chain combines TRBV4-1 with TRBJ2-6; D unclear. The germline V gene has CDR1 MGHRA and CDR2 YSYEKL. The V and J ends lost 0 bases and 0 bases respectively, with 12 bases between them. This CDR3 spans 18 amino acids. This chain's CDR3 is CASSQDVPASSGANVLTF. The DNA for the CDR3 is TGCGCCAGCAGCCAAGATGTCCCGGCAAGCTCTGGGGCCAACGTCCTGACTTTC.

This chain links TRBV7-2 with TRBJ1-1; TRBD1 matches at 9 bases. CDR3 length: 18 residues. Germline CDR1 and CDR2: SGHTA and FQGNSA. With V trimmed by 1 base and J by 0 bases, 9 bases remained unmatched. CDR3 DNA sequence: TGTGCCAGCAGCTTAGGTCCGGGACAGGGAACTTTGAACACTGAAGCTTTCTTT. The encoded protein is CASSLGPGQGTLNTEAFF.

The chain employs TRBV5-1 and TRBJ2-7, with 7 nucleotides matching TRBD1. CDR1 is SGHRS and CDR2 is YFSETQ in the germline V gene. V dropped 6 bases and J dropped 2; count of bases not matched to a gene: 8. CDR3 length: 14 amino acids. For the CDR3, the DNA is TGCGCCAGCACCAAAGGTGACAGGGCCTACGAGCAGTACTTC. Translating it yields CASTKGDRAYEQYF.

The gene calls are TRBV7-6 and TRBJ2-1, with 8 bases fitting TRBD2. Trimming took 2 bases from V and 7 from J; bases not matched to a gene: 10. The length of the CDR3 is 16 residues. The germline V gene has CDR1 SGHVS and CDR2 FNYEAQ. DNA of the CDR3: TGTGCCAGCAGCTTAAACAAAGCGGGGGCAGGGAATGAGCAGTTCTTC. Residues: CASSLNKAGAGNEQFF. Drawing the rest from reference TRBV7-6 and TRBJ2-1, the complete variable domain is GAGVSQSPRYKVTKRGQDVALRCDPISGHVSLYWYRQALGQGPEFLTYFNYEAQQDKSGLPNDRFSAERPEGSISTLTIQRTEQRDSAMYRCASSLNKAGAGNEQFFGPGTRLTVL.

This clone came up once. The identical CDR3 is also encoded by other nucleotide sequences in the sample. This chain connects TRBV20-1 to TRBJ2-6, with D unresolved. Germline CDR1 and CDR2: DFQATT and SNEGSKA (reference sequence). V was cut by 3 bases and J by 3 bases, with 3 bases left in between. This CDR3 spans 12 amino acids. This CDR3 reads CSASSGANVLTF. The CDR3 nucleotides are TGCAGTGCTAGTAGTGGGGCCAACGTCCTGACTTTC.

The rearrangement joins TRBV30 to TRBJ2-5, with D possibly being TRBD2 (6 bases). CDR3 length equals 11 residues. CDR1 and CDR2 from the germline V gene are GTSNPN and SVGIG (reference sequence). Trimming took 4 bases from V and 5 from J, leaving 8 bases between them. The CDR3 sequence is CAWTSGETQYF. CDR3 bases: TGTGCCTGGACAAGCGGGGAGACCCAGTACTTC. The full variable domain, completed using reference TRBV30 and TRBJ2-5, is SQTIHQWPATLVQPVGSPLSLECTVEGTSNPNLYWYRQAAGRGLQLLFYSVGIGQISSEVPQNLSASRPQDRQFILSSKKLLLSDSGFYLCAWTSGETQYFGPGTRLLVL.

V is TRBV27 and J is TRBJ1-4; TRBD1 matches 12 bases. The CDR3 has 16 amino acids. V lost 5 bases and J lost 6; bases outside the gene matches: 7. Germline values: CDR1 MNHEY, CDR2 SMNVEV (reference sequence). CDR3 protein: CASSGGTGGIHEKLFF. CDR3 sequence (DNA): TGTGCCAGCAGTGGGGGGACAGGGGGCATTCATGAAAAACTGTTTTTT.

This clone was seen only a few times. This sample includes further DNA sequences coding for the same CDR3. The chain recombines TRBV5-8 with TRBJ2-7; 8 bases fit TRBD1. V lost 5 bases to trimming and J lost 0 bases; unmatched junction nucleotides: 7. The CDR3 is made up of 15 amino acids. From germline, CDR1 is SGHTS and CDR2 YDEGEE. CDR3 in amino acids: CASSRGTGGSYEQYF. The CDR3 nucleotides read TGTGCCAGCAGTAGAGGGACAGGCGGCTCCTACGAGCAGTACTTC.

The chain has TRBV13 and TRBJ2-1, with 7 bases matching TRBD1. Germline-derived CDR1 and CDR2 are PRHDT and FYEKMQ (reference sequence). CDR3 length equals 20 residues. V lost 5 bases, J lost 0 bases, and 19 bases stayed unmatched. CDR3 nucleotide sequence: TGTGCCAGCAGCGCCGCCGGGACAGCCGTCCCTGGGAGCTCCTACAATGAGCAGTTCTTC. It specifies CASSAAGTAVPGSSYNEQFF.

The V and J genes are TRBV19 and TRBJ2-4; unclear D gene. V lost 6 bases to trimming and J lost 1 base, with 22 bases between them. There are 18 residues in the CDR3. The germline CDR1 and CDR2 sequences are LNHDA and SQIVND (reference sequence). CDR3 sequence: CASSSLRKGTVAKNIQYF. CDR3 DNA: TGTGCCAGTAGCTCGTTACGAAAGGGAACGGTGGCCAAAAACATTCAGTACTTC.

The chain is built from TRBV6-5 and TRBJ2-2; 7 nucleotides line up with TRBD2. Trimming at V came to 1 base and at J to 7 bases, leaving 0 bases not matched to a gene. This CDR3 has 13 residues. Per germline, CDR1 MNHEY and CDR2 SVGAGI. For the CDR3, the DNA is TGTGCCAGCAGTTACTGGACTAGCGGGGAGCTGTTTTTT. Translation gives CASSYWTSGELFF.